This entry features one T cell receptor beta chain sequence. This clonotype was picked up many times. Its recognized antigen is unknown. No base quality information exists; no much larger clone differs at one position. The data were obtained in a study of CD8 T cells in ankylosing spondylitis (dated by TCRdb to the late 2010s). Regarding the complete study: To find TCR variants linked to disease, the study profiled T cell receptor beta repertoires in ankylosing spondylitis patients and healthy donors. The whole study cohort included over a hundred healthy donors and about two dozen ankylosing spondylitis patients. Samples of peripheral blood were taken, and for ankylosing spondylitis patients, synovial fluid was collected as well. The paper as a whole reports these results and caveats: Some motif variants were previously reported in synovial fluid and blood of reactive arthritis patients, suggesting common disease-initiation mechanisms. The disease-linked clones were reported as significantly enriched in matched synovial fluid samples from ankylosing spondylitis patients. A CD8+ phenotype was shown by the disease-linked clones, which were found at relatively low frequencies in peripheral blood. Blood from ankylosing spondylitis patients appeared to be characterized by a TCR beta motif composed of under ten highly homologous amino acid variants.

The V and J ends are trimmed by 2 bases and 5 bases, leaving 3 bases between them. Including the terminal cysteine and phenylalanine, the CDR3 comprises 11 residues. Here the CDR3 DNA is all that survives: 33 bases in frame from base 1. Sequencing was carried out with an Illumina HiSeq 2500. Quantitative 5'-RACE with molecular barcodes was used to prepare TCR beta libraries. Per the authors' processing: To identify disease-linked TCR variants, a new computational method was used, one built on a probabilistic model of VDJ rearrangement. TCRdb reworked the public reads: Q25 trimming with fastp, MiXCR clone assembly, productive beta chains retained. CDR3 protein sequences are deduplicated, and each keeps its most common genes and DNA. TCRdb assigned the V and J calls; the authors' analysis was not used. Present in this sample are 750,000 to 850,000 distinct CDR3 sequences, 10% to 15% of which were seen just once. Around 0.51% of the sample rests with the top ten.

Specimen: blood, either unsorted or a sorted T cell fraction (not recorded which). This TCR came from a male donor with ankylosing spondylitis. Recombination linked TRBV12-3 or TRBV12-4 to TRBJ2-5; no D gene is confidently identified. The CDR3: CASSLLETQYF. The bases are TGTGCCAGCAGTTTACTGGAGACCCAGTACTTC.